The TCR beta chain described here comes from a study of shared clonotypes between healthy human individuals (dated by TCRdb to the early 2020s). A note on the overall study: The cohort included three men and a couple of women between 18 and 49 years of age. Between about 0.85 and 10 billion PBMCs per donor were obtained by leukapheresis. Different laboratories and diverse techniques were used to prepare libraries and sequence TCR repertoires, to increase sequencing depth and limit assay-specific biases. The study deeply sequenced blood TCR repertoires of roughly five healthy adults to estimate repertoire size and the extent of clonotype sharing between individuals.

On this clone itself: Its antigen is currently not known. A far larger clone is off by one base, so a read error is likely.

Healthy HIV-negative adults with no recently reported acute infections or vaccinations were included as donors. All donors were Caucasian adults living in Nashville, Tennessee, USA. For unsorted samples, 96 million or so PBMCs were counted, and genomic DNA was extracted using the QIAamp DNA Blood Mini kit. Blood was collected by leukapheresis, and PBMCs were isolated by Ficoll-Histopaque density gradient centrifugation and then cryopreserved in liquid nitrogen vapor phase. General study outcomes and caveats: Sampling was limited to blood, and TCR repertoires in tissue likely differ from TCR repertoires in blood. Based on pairwise subsampling, the degree of clonotype sharing among donors was expected to be affected by sequencing depth. The genetic and exposure-history diversity represented was limited by the small number of donors.

Using the deep immunoSEQ assay, multiplex PCR amplified TCR CDR3 regions from genomic DNA. For each cell subset, the extracted genomic DNA was distributed evenly across all wells of several immunoSEQ 96-well plates, and each plate served as one replicate. Each replicate PCR for unsorted PBMC received roughly 290 ng genomic DNA, equal to tens of thousands of T cell genomes. Unsorted PBMC genomic DNA was sequenced across ten immunoSEQ deep assay plates. The purified libraries were quantified using a Qubit 3.0 fluorometer, sized with a Bioanalyzer 2100, and then quantified again using the KAPA Library Quantification kit. Every immunoSEQ 96-well plate was sequenced on a dedicated single-read 150-cycle Illumina NextSeq 550 flow cell. From the authors' description of their analysis: The immunoSEQ output contained only junctional sequences without quality scores, so filtering could not match that applied to full-length reads. To assign V/J genes and CDR3, sequences were annotated using PyIR, a Python wrapper for IgBLAST v1.9, with IMGT germline references. Reads were removed for weak V/J assignments (E-value above 1e-6), missing CDR3, stop codons, out-of-frame junctions, or ambiguous translated residues. V3J clonotypes were defined by identical inferred V gene, J gene, and CDR3 amino acid sequence. The percentage overlap between two repertoires was calculated by dividing the number of shared unique clonotypes by the size of the smaller repertoire. Three approaches were used to assess repertoire richness: RTK rarefaction, the Chao1 estimator, and Recon v2.1 estimates of unobserved clonotypes. TCRdb took over this immuneACCESS table, retaining in-frame rearrangements with V and J assigned. Such tables are incomplete; in checked studies, under half of the missing clones stem from an unresolved V gene, and the remainder is unexplained. D and trimming come from the DNA, and the V and J calls and clone size come from that table. The sample table records 470,000 or so clones; about 84% of these occur just once. The top ten clones comprise about 12% of the sample.

CDR1 SNHLY and CDR2 FYNNEI are derived from the germline V gene. The CDR3 contains 14 residues, cysteine and phenylalanine counted. Of the read, only the CDR3 DNA is kept; its 42 bases are in frame from base 1. What was sequenced was PBMCs. The chain uses TRBV2 and TRBJ1-1; confidence is insufficient to name the D gene. This sequence originates from a middle-aged woman in good health. Some clones in this sample may be carry-over from other donors' samples. The sequenced DNA: TGTGCCAGCAGTGAAGCTGTAAAACTGACTGAAGTTTTCTTT. Its product reads: CASSEAVKLTEVFF.